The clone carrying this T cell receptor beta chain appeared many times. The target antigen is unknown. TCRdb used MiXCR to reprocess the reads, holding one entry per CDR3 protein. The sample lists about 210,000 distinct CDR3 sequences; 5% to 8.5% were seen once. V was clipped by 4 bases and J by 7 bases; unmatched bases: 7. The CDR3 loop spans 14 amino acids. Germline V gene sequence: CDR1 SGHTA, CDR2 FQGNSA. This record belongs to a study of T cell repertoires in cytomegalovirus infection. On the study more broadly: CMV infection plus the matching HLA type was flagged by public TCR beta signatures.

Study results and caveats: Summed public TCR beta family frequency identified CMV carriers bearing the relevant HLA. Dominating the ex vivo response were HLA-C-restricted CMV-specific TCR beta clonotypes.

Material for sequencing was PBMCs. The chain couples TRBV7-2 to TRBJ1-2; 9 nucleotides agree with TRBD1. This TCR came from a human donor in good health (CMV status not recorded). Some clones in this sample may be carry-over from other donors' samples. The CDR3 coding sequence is TGTGCCAGCAGCTCGGGACAGGGAGCGAGTGGCTACACCTTC. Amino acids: CASSSGQGASGYTF.